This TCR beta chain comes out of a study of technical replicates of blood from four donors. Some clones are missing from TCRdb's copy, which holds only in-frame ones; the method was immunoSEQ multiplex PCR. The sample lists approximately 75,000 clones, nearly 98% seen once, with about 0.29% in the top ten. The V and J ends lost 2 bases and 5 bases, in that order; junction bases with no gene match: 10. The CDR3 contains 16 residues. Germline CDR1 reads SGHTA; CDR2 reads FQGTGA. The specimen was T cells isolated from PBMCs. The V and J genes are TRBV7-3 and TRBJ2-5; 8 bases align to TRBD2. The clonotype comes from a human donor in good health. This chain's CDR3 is CASSLSPGTSLETQYF. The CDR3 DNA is TGTGCCAGCAGCTTATCGCCTGGGACTAGTCTGGAGACCCAGTACTTC.